This TCR beta chain was obtained from a study of T cell repertoires in cytomegalovirus infection. Turning to the study itself: Public TCR beta signatures provided an indication of both CMV infection and a matching HLA type. Findings of the study overall: It was HLA-C-restricted CMV-specific TCR beta clonotypes that dominated the response ex vivo.

This clonotype showed up just a few times. Its antigen is unidentified. TCRdb used MiXCR to reprocess the reads, holding one entry per CDR3 protein. The sample has just under 550,000 distinct CDR3 sequences; approximately 25% are singletons. This CDR3 contains 13 residues. V lost 0 bases, J lost 7 bases, and 1 base stayed unmatched. From germline, CDR1 is LGHNT and CDR2 FRNRAP. The specimen was PBMCs. This TCR was recovered from a human donor in good health (CMV status not recorded). Some clones in this sample may be carry-over from other donors' samples. The genes are TRBV12-5 and TRBJ2-7; the match to TRBD1 covers 9 bases. CDR3 sequence (DNA): TGTGCTAGTGGTTTGGTAGGGACAGGGGAGCAGTACTTC. Protein product: CASGLVGTGEQYF.